The sequence of this T cell receptor beta chain was determined in a study of beta chain features in type 1 diabetes. Sequencing targeted expressed TCRB transcripts, as all isolated RNA had been reverse transcribed. This table comes from immunoSEQ multiplex PCR, and its TCRdb copy is limited to in-frame clones, with some not included. This table has some 660,000 clones, 11% to 15% appearing once. Of note for this clone: Its matching antigen is unknown.

There are 15 residues in the CDR3. The germline gives CDR1 MGHDK, CDR2 SYGVNS. J lost 9 bases, V lost 5 bases, and 7 bases had no gene match. General study points: Across all four CD4+ subsets, people with type 1 diabetes showed modestly shorter TCRB CDR3s. Small HLA sub-analyses could not settle whether HLA shapes TCRB rearrangement.

Staining for CD45RO/CCR7/CD25/CD127/CD95/CD27 allowed sorting of CD4+ naive, central memory, regulatory and stem cell-like memory cells. The chain joins TRBV25-1 to TRBJ1-6; 10 bases are shared with TRBD1. The receptor was isolated from a man in his late teens or twenties with type 1 diabetes. The sequenced sample consisted of naive CD4+ T cells from blood. This chain's CDR3 is CASSNDRGPGSPLHF. The CDR3 DNA reads TGTGCCAGCAGTAACGACAGGGGGCCGGGTTCACCCCTCCACTTT.